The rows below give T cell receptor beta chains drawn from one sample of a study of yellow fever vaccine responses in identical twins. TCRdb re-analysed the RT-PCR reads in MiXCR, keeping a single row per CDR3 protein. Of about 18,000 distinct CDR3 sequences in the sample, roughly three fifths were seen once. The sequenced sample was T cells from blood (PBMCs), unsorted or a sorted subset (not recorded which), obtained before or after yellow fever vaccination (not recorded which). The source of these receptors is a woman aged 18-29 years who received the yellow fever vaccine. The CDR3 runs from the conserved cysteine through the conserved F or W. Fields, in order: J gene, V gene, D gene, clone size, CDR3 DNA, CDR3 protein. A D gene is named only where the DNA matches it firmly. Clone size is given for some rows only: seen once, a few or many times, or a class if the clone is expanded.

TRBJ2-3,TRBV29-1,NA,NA,TGCAGCGTCACCACTAGCACAGATACGCAGTATTTT,CSVTTSTDTQYF
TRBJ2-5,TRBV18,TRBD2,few,TGTGCCAGCTCACCGAGCGGGGAGAAAGAGACCCAGTACTTC,CASSPSGEKETQYF
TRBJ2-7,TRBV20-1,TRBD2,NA,TGCAGTGCTGGGGGGGGGTTCTACGAGCAGTACTTC,CSAGGGFYEQYF
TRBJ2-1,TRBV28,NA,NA,TGTGCCAGCCGAACCTACAATGAGCAGTTCTTC,CASRTYNEQFF
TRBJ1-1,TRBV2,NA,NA,TGTGCCAGCAGTGAGAGGGGGATCGCGAACACTGAAGCTTTCTTT,CASSERGIANTEAFF
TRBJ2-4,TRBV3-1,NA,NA,TGTGCCAGCAGCCCGGACTGGGTTGGCATTCAGTACTTC,CASSPDWVGIQYF
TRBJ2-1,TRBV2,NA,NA,TGTGCCAGCAGTGACCGCCTAGCCCATGAGCAGTTCTTC,CASSDRLAHEQFF
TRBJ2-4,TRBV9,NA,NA,TGTGCCAGCAGCACCGGGACCCCGAAGGTCAAAAACATTCAGTACTTC,CASSTGTPKVKNIQYF
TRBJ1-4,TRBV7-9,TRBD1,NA,TGTGCCAGCAGCTTAGGACAGGGCCCTAATGAAAAACTGTTTTTT,CASSLGQGPNEKLFF
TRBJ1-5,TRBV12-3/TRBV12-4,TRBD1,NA,TGTGCCAGCAGTTTACAGGGACAGTCCAATCAGCCCCAGCATTTT,CASSLQGQSNQPQHF
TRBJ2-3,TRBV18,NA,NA,TGTGCCAGCTCACCACGGAAAGGGGAGGATGGAGATACGCAGTATTTT,CASSPRKGEDGDTQYF
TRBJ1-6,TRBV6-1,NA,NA,TGTGCCAGCAGTACACGACAGTTATATAATTCACCCCTCCACTTT,CASSTRQLYNSPLHF
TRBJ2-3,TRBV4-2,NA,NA,TGTGCCAGCAGCCAAGATAGGGCGGGGAGCCGAGATACGCAGTATTTT,CASSQDRAGSRDTQYF
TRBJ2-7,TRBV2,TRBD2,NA,TGTGCCAGCAAGGCTAGCGGGAGTTCGTTCTACGAGCAGTACTTC,CASKASGSSFYEQYF
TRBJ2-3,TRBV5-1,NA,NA,TGCGCCAGCAGCTTGTGGCACGGAGGCACAGATACGCAGTATTTT,CASSLWHGGTDTQYF
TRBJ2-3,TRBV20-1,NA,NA,TGCAGTGCTAGAGATAACAACCGAGATACGCAGTATTTT,CSARDNNRDTQYF
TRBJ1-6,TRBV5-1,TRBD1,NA,TGCGCCAGCAGCACGACAGGGGGAAATTCACCCCTCCACTTT,CASSTTGGNSPLHF
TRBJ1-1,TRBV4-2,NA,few,TGTGCCAGCAGCCCGGCGGAGGGAGGTGTGAACACTGAAGCTTTCTTT,CASSPAEGGVNTEAFF
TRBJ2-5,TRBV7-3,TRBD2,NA,TGTGCCAGCAGCTGGACTAGAGAAGAGACCCAGTACTTC,CASSWTREETQYF
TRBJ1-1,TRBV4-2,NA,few,TGTGCCAGCAGCCAAGTCGCTGGGGAAGACACTGAAGCTTTCTTT,CASSQVAGEDTEAFF
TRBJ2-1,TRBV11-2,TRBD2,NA,TGTGCCAGCAGAGATACCCGGGACTACTGGTTCTTC,CASRDTRDYWFF
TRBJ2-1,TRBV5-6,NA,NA,TGTGCCAGCAGCCAGACTCCTAGTGGCTACAATGAGCAGTTCTTC,CASSQTPSGYNEQFF
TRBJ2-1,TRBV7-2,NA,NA,TGTGCCAGCAGCGAAGCAGTGGGGTACAATGAGCAGTTCTTC,CASSEAVGYNEQFF
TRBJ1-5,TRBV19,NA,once,TGTGCCAGTACCAAAGGGGACCGGTTAGGTCAGCCCCAGCATTTT,CASTKGDRLGQPQHF
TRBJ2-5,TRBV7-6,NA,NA,TGTGCCAGCAGCCCCAGTCTTCCAGAGACCCAGTACTTC,CASSPSLPETQYF
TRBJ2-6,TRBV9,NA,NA,TGTGCCAGCAGCGTACAGGGTTCCCACTCTGGGGCCAACGTCCTGACTTTC,CASSVQGSHSGANVLTF
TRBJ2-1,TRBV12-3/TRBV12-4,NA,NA,TGTGCCAGCAGTTTATACAATGAGCAGTTCTTC,CASSLYNEQFF
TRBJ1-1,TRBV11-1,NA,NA,TGTGCCAGCAGCCCATACCTGAACACTGAAGCTTTCTTT,CASSPYLNTEAFF
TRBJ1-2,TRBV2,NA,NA,TGTGCCAGCAGTGAAAAGGCCGGACCCAACTATGGCTACACCTTC,CASSEKAGPNYGYTF
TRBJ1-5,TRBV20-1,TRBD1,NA,TGCAGTAGTCGACAGGGTTCCAATCAGCCCCAGCATTTT,CSSRQGSNQPQHF
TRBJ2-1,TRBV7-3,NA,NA,TGTGCCAGCAGCCCCAGCCCGGTTTTCTACCCCGATGAGCAGTTCTTC,CASSPSPVFYPDEQFF
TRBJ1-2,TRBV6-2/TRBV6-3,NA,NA,TGTGCCAGCAGTTACCGGGGGTATGGCTACACCTTC,CASSYRGYGYTF
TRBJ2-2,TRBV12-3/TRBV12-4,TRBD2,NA,TGTGCCAGCACCCCGGTTAGCGGGGGCCCGGGGACCGGGGAGCTGTTTTTT,CASTPVSGGPGTGELFF
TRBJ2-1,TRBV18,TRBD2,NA,TGTGCCAGCTCACCATTGCGGGGGGGCGATGAGCAGTTCTTC,CASSPLRGGDEQFF
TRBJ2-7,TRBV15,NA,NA,TGTGCCACCAGCAGAGATGCCCTGGGGCAGGGCAGAGAGCAGTACTTC,CATSRDALGQGREQYF
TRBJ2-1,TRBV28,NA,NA,TGTGCCAGCAGACCGGGACATAGTATATACAATGAGCAGTTCTTC,CASRPGHSIYNEQFF
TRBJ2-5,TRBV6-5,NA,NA,TGTGCCAGCAGTAACCGACAGGGAGGAGAGACCCAGTACTTC,CASSNRQGGETQYF
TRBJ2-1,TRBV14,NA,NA,TGTGCCAGCAGCCAAGGTGGGAGTTTTGCTAATGAGCAGTTCTTC,CASSQGGSFANEQFF
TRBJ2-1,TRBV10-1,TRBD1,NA,TGCGCCAGCAGTGACTGGGGACAGGGCTCTAATGAGCAGTTCTTC,CASSDWGQGSNEQFF
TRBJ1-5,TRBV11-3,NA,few,TGTGCCAGCAGCTTAAACAGGGATCAGCCCCAGCATTTT,CASSLNRDQPQHF
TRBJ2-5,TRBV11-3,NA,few,TGTGCCAGCAGCTTAAATCGGCAAGAGACCCAGTACTTC,CASSLNRQETQYF